A selection of T cell receptor beta chains follows, all from one sample in a study of T-cell memory formation after mild COVID-19. TCRdb reanalysed the 5' RACE reads using MiXCR and keeps one entry per CDR3 protein. The repertoire holds roughly 130,000 distinct CDR3 sequences, with about 5.9% as singletons. Sequences were obtained from PBMCs or a T cell subset sorted from them (not recorded which). The receptors derive from an adult woman who had mild COVID-19 (a few samples of this study predate the infection). Cell type and time point are not known. The CDR3 runs from the conserved cysteine through the conserved F or W. Fields, in order: J gene, V gene, clone size, D gene, CDR3 DNA, CDR3 protein. D genes are given only for firm matches. Not every row has a clone size; where given, it reads once, few, many or a size class.

j_call: TRBJ2-2
v_call: TRBV5-1
clone_size: NA
d_call: NA
cdr3_nt: TGCGCCAGCAGCTTGAGGGCCGTCGGGGAGCTGTTTTTT
cdr3_aa: CASSLRAVGELFF

j_call: TRBJ2-1
v_call: TRBV6-4
clone_size: NA
d_call: TRBD2
cdr3_nt: TGTGCCAGCAGTAATAGCGGGGGGGCGATTGATGAGCAGTTCTTC
cdr3_aa: CASSNSGGAIDEQFF

j_call: TRBJ2-5
v_call: TRBV29-1
clone_size: many
d_call: TRBD2
cdr3_nt: TGCAGCGTTGGATCGTACGGGGGGGAGACCCAGTACTTC
cdr3_aa: CSVGSYGGETQYF

j_call: TRBJ2-1
v_call: TRBV20-1
clone_size: NA
d_call: NA
cdr3_nt: TGCAGTGCTAGAGGTTCCGGGGTGTACAATGAGCAGTTCTTC
cdr3_aa: CSARGSGVYNEQFF

j_call: TRBJ2-3
v_call: TRBV5-1
clone_size: NA
d_call: NA
cdr3_nt: TGCGCCAGCAGCTTTTCGGGGGGCACAGATACGCAGTATTTT
cdr3_aa: CASSFSGGTDTQYF

j_call: TRBJ2-2
v_call: TRBV7-8
clone_size: many
d_call: TRBD1
cdr3_nt: TGTGCCAGCAGCTTAGGACAGGGGGGTTCCACCGGGGAGCTGTTTTTT
cdr3_aa: CASSLGQGGSTGELFF

j_call: TRBJ2-3
v_call: TRBV7-2
clone_size: NA
d_call: NA
cdr3_nt: TGTGCCAGCTGCCAGGGACTCCCCACAGATACGCAGTATTTT
cdr3_aa: CASCQGLPTDTQYF

j_call: TRBJ1-1
v_call: TRBV5-5
clone_size: many
d_call: TRBD1
cdr3_nt: TGTGCCAGCAGAAGCAGGGGGACAAGCGGGGCTTTCTTT
cdr3_aa: CASRSRGTSGAFF

j_call: TRBJ2-3
v_call: TRBV12-3/TRBV12-4
clone_size: few
d_call: NA
cdr3_nt: TGTGCCAGCAGTTTTTTCGGGGGAGCGACAGATACGCAGTATTTT
cdr3_aa: CASSFFGGATDTQYF

j_call: TRBJ2-7
v_call: TRBV30
clone_size: many
d_call: TRBD1
cdr3_nt: TGTGCCCGCCAGACAGGGTACGAGCAGTACTTC
cdr3_aa: CARQTGYEQYF

j_call: TRBJ2-7
v_call: TRBV7-9
clone_size: many
d_call: NA
cdr3_nt: TGTGCCAGCAGCTTAGTTCTCTCCTACGAGCAGTACTTC
cdr3_aa: CASSLVLSYEQYF

j_call: TRBJ2-7
v_call: TRBV5-1
clone_size: few
d_call: TRBD2
cdr3_nt: TGCGCCAGCAGCCCCTCTAGCGGATTCTCCTACGAGCAGTACTTC
cdr3_aa: CASSPSSGFSYEQYF

j_call: TRBJ2-3
v_call: TRBV24-1
clone_size: few
d_call: TRBD1
cdr3_nt: TGTGCCACCCGACAGGGGCAGTTCACAGATACGCAGTATTTT
cdr3_aa: CATRQGQFTDTQYF

j_call: TRBJ2-2
v_call: TRBV27
clone_size: few
d_call: NA
cdr3_nt: TGTGCCAGCAGTTCTGCATATTTCAGGGGTTCGAGCACCGGGGAGCTGTTTTTT
cdr3_aa: CASSSAYFRGSSTGELFF

j_call: TRBJ1-1
v_call: TRBV4-1
clone_size: few
d_call: TRBD1
cdr3_nt: TGCGCCAGCAGCCAAGGAGACAGGGGGAACACTGAAGCTTTCTTT
cdr3_aa: CASSQGDRGNTEAFF

j_call: TRBJ1-3
v_call: TRBV7-2
clone_size: many
d_call: TRBD1
cdr3_nt: TGTGCCAGCAGCCCGGACAGGGTAAACACCATATATTTT
cdr3_aa: CASSPDRVNTIYF

j_call: TRBJ2-2
v_call: TRBV4-2
clone_size: many
d_call: NA
cdr3_nt: TGTGCCAGCAGCCAAGCGAAATCCTTAGGAGGCCTAATTGGCGGGGAGCTGTTTTTT
cdr3_aa: CASSQAKSLGGLIGGELFF

j_call: TRBJ2-1
v_call: TRBV7-6
clone_size: many
d_call: TRBD2
cdr3_nt: TGTGCCAGCAGCCGTAGCGGGAGGGCGGGCAATGAGCAGTTCTTC
cdr3_aa: CASSRSGRAGNEQFF

j_call: TRBJ2-7
v_call: TRBV5-1
clone_size: many
d_call: TRBD1
cdr3_nt: TGCGCCAGCAGCATAACGGGACAGTCCTACGAGCAGTACTTC
cdr3_aa: CASSITGQSYEQYF

j_call: TRBJ2-1
v_call: TRBV10-3
clone_size: NA
d_call: NA
cdr3_nt: TGTGCCATATGGGTGGGGGGGCCCTACAATGAGCAGTTCTTC
cdr3_aa: CAIWVGGPYNEQFF

j_call: TRBJ2-1
v_call: TRBV7-3
clone_size: many
d_call: TRBD2
cdr3_nt: TGTGCCAGCAGCCCTCCGCGTAGCGGGGTACCCTACAATGAGCAGTTCTTC
cdr3_aa: CASSPPRSGVPYNEQFF

j_call: TRBJ2-6
v_call: TRBV5-1
clone_size: few
d_call: NA
cdr3_nt: TGCGCCAGCAGGGCAGCCGGACCCTCTGGGGCCAACGTCCTGACTTTC
cdr3_aa: CASRAAGPSGANVLTF

j_call: TRBJ2-7
v_call: TRBV6-5
clone_size: few
d_call: NA
cdr3_nt: TGTGCCATATCGCCGAGCGCGCTATCCTACGAGCAGTACTTC
cdr3_aa: CAISPSALSYEQYF

j_call: TRBJ2-5
v_call: TRBV24-1
clone_size: few
d_call: NA
cdr3_nt: TGTGCCACCGCCTCGAGGGAGGCCCTGGGAGAGACCCAGTACTTC
cdr3_aa: CATASREALGETQYF

j_call: TRBJ1-2
v_call: TRBV25-1
clone_size: NA
d_call: NA
cdr3_nt: TGTGCCAGCAGTGAACCGAGACGGAGCTATGGCTACACCTTC
cdr3_aa: CASSEPRRSYGYTF

j_call: TRBJ2-1
v_call: TRBV10-3
clone_size: few
d_call: TRBD1
cdr3_nt: TGTGCCACCGGACAGGGCCTCGGGAATGAGCAGTTCTTC
cdr3_aa: CATGQGLGNEQFF

j_call: TRBJ2-2
v_call: TRBV30
clone_size: few
d_call: NA
cdr3_nt: TGTGCCTGGAGTGTTTTTGGCGGCGGAGCGAACACCGGGGAGCTGTTTTTT
cdr3_aa: CAWSVFGGGANTGELFF

j_call: TRBJ2-7
v_call: TRBV18
clone_size: many
d_call: NA
cdr3_nt: TGTGCCAGCTCACCACCGATGGGGAATCTCTACTACGAGCAGTACTTC
cdr3_aa: CASSPPMGNLYYEQYF